The source of this T cell receptor (beta chain) is a study of shared clonotypes between healthy human individuals. Details on this clone: Its matching antigen is unknown.

Both subsets, CD45RA+ naive and CD45RA-negative memory, were split from the CD4+ cells. Some 29,000 T cell genomes (around 0.2 ug DNA) went into each sorted-subset replicate. TCRdb keeps only in-frame clones here, not all; method: immunoSEQ multiplex PCR. The sample comprises about 770,000 clones, roughly 72% of which are singletons, and more than 1.5% rests with the top ten. V dropped 5 bases and J dropped 4; count of bases not matched to a gene: 13. CDR1 and CDR2 from the germline V gene are SGHAT and FQNNGV. The CDR3 length is 17 residues. The study, taken as a whole, reports: Though the depth was large, rarefaction showed that sorted-subset sequencing was incomplete.

Sequenced material: memory CD4+ T cells sorted from blood. The subset denotes: CD45RA-negative fraction. The sequence came from a woman in her twenties or thirties in good health. The J gene is TRBJ2-5, the V gene TRBV11-2; the match to TRBD2 covers 10 bases. The DNA for the CDR3 is TGTGCCAGCAGCCTTAGTGGGGGACTAGCGCGATCAGAGACCCAGTACTTC. Its translation: CASSLSGGLARSETQYF.